The 15 T cell receptor beta chains below all came from one sample that was sequenced in a study of OX40 agonist ivuxolimab in advanced cancers. TCRdb's table, derived via immunoSEQ multiplex PCR, lists solely in-frame clones and lacks some. This sample has 80,000 or so clones, with around 90% found just once. This specimen was CD4+ or CD8+ T cells sorted from blood, taken in a trial of the OX40 agonist ivuxolimab. Source of these receptors: an adult with an advanced solid tumor such as melanoma, head and neck, liver or kidney cancer.

The chain combines TRBV2 with TRBJ1-1; D might be TRBD1 (6 bases). The germline gives CDR1 SNHLY, CDR2 FYNNEI. With 10 bases removed from V and 0 bases from J, the gap between germline ends came to 15 bases. This CDR3 has 14 residues. The DNA of the CDR3 is TGTGCCACCGCGGACAGTTTTATGAACACTGAAGCTTTCTTT. Protein: CATADSFMNTEAFF.

The chain carries TRBV28 and TRBJ1-2; D may be TRBD1 (6 bases). Germline V gives CDR1 MDHEN, CDR2 SYDVKM. Trimming cost V 2 bases and J 5 bases, with 15 bases left between them. The CDR3 has 15 amino acids. In nucleotides, the CDR3 is TGTGCCAGCAGTTTAATGGGGGGCGGGTTTTATGGCTACACCTTC. This sequence encodes CASSLMGGGFYGYTF.

The chain recombines TRBV10-3 with TRBJ2-3; 14 nucleotides agree with TRBD2. The V gene end was trimmed by 0 bases and the J gene end by 6 bases; junction bases not matched to a gene: 5. The CDR3 sequence is 17 residues long. Germline CDR1 reads ENHRY; CDR2 reads SYGVKD. CDR3 residues: CAISESRLAGGPDTQYF. The CDR3 bases are TGTGCCATCAGTGAGTCCCGACTAGCGGGAGGGCCGGATACGCAGTATTTT.

The chain recombines TRBV29-1 with TRBJ1-1; D remains unclear. V gave up 1 base and J gave up 0 bases, with 6 bases separating them. Germline V lookup: CDR1 SQVTM, CDR2 ANQGSEA. The CDR3 runs to 13 residues. The CDR3 region is CSVEGRLNTEAFF. CDR3 DNA sequence: TGCAGCGTTGAAGGACGACTGAACACTGAAGCTTTCTTT.

The V and J genes are TRBV11-1 and TRBJ2-7; D could derive from TRBD1 or TRBD2 (5 bases each). Trimming took 1 base from V and 3 from J, leaving 10 bases between them. The CDR3 sequence is 14 residues long. Germline CDR1 and CDR2: SGHAT and FQDESV (reference sequence). In nucleotides, the CDR3 is TGTGCCAGCAGCTTAGTTCGGGGCGGCTACGAGCAGTACTTC. Translated: CASSLVRGGYEQYF.

This clone has only one observation. The rearrangement joins TRBV5-1 to TRBJ1-4; 11 bases map to TRBD1. CDR3 length equals 16 residues. Germline V CDR1 and CDR2: SGHRS, YFSETQ. V shed 4 bases and J 7 bases; nucleotides not matched to a gene: 9. For the CDR3, the DNA is TGCGCCAGCAGCGATCGAGTTGGGACAGGGGGTGAAAAACTGTTTTTT. Translation gives CASSDRVGTGGEKLFF.

The chain couples TRBV10-3 to TRBJ2-5, with D tentatively TRBD1 (6 bases). Trimming stripped 10 bases from V and 1 base from J, with 10 bases between. Germline-derived CDR1 and CDR2 are ENHRY and SYGVKD. The CDR3 runs to 12 residues. CDR3 in DNA: TGTGCCACCAAGGACAGCCAAGAGACCCAGTACTTC. Translation: CATKDSQETQYF.

The rearrangement uses TRBV5-1 and TRBJ2-1; 7 nucleotides align to TRBD2. The V segment lost 4 bases and the J segment 9 bases; nucleotides outside the gene matches: 10. Per germline, CDR1 SGHRS and CDR2 YFSETQ. The CDR3 sequence is 14 residues long. The CDR3 bases are TGCGCCAGCAGCCCCCAACTAGGGAGGGGTGAGCAGTTCTTC. Its protein product is CASSPQLGRGEQFF.

The chain carries TRBV5-1 and TRBJ2-1; D might be TRBD1 or TRBD2, each matching 6 bases. V gave up 5 bases and J gave up 9 bases, with 15 bases separating them. CDR3 size: 13 residues. The germline CDR1 and CDR2 sequences are SGHRS and YFSETQ. DNA of the CDR3: TGCGCCAGCAGGAAGGGGGGCTCGATTGAGCAGTTCTTC. Amino acid sequence: CASRKGGSIEQFF.

This clone was detected only a few times. The chain links TRBV18 to TRBJ1-2, with D unclear. CDR1 is KGHSH and CDR2 is LQKENI in the germline V gene. CDR3 size: 11 residues. Trimming pared 1 base from V and 8 bases from J, leaving 5 bases between. CDR3 bases: TGTGCCAGCTCACCACGTGCGGGCTACACCTTC. Its protein product is CASSPRAGYTF. The variable domain in full, completed from reference TRBV18 and TRBJ1-2, reads NAGVMQNPRHLVRRRGQEARLRCSPMKGHSHVYWYRQLPEEGLKFMVYLQKENIIDESGMPKERFSAEFPKEGPSILRIQQVVRGDSAAYFCASSPRAGYTFGSGTRLTVV.

This rearrangement joins TRBV7-3 to TRBJ2-1, with 9 bases fitting TRBD2. From germline, CDR1 is SGHTA and CDR2 FQGTGA. V trimming: 1 base; J trimming: 2 bases; junction bases outside the gene matches: 0. This CDR3 spans 15 amino acids. In DNA, the CDR3 is TGTGCCAGCAGCTTAAGCGGGGGGGCCTACAATGAGCAGTTCTTC. Translated: CASSLSGGAYNEQFF.

The V call is TRBV29-1, the J call TRBJ1-4; unclear D gene. V lost 4 bases, J lost 0 bases, and 15 bases lay in between. Per the germline V gene, CDR1 is SQVTM and CDR2 is ANQGSEA. The CDR3 runs to 16 residues. Here the CDR3 reads CSVGDTGPTTNEKLFF. The CDR3 DNA follows: TGCAGCGTTGGGGATACCGGCCCAACAACTAATGAAAAACTGTTTTTT. Looking up the rest from reference TRBV29-1 and TRBJ1-4 gives the full variable domain: SAVISQKPSRDICQRGTSLTIQCQVDSQVTMMFWYRQQPGQSLTLIATANQGSEATYESGFVIDKFPISRPNLTFSTLTVSNMSPEDSSIYLCSVGDTGPTTNEKLFFGSGTQLSVL.

This chain links TRBV11-1 with TRBJ2-2; 7 bases are shared with TRBD1. Trimming at V came to 2 bases and at J to 5 bases, leaving 11 bases not matched to a gene. The CDR3 consists of 17 residues. The germline V gene has CDR1 SGHAT and CDR2 FQDESV (reference sequence). The CDR3 reads CASSLSTVARGTGELFF. The CDR3 nucleotides read TGTGCCAGCAGCTTAAGTACTGTAGCCAGGGGGACCGGGGAGCTGTTTTTT.

The V call is TRBV19, the J call TRBJ1-3; D gene unclear. The CDR3 is 15 residues long. V lost 6 bases and J lost 0, with 12 bases in between. In germline, CDR1 is LNHDA, CDR2 SQIVND (reference sequence). As DNA, the CDR3 is TGTGCCAGTAGCACCACGGGGAGCTCTGGAAACACCATATATTTT. It is translated as CASSTTGSSGNTIYF.

The chain uses TRBV14 and TRBJ1-6, with TRBD1 identical over 7 bases. This CDR3 contains 15 residues. CDR1 SGHDN and CDR2 FVKESK come from the germline V gene. The V gene end was trimmed by 0 bases and the J gene end by 10 bases; junction bases not matched to a gene: 6. DNA of the CDR3: TGTGCCAGCAGCCAAGATTGGGACAGAGTATCACCCCTCCACTTT. Translation: CASSQDWDRVSPLHF.